This passage covers 26 T cell receptor beta chains from one sample sequenced in a study of T cell repertoires in cytomegalovirus infection. TCRdb recomputed calls from the reads with MiXCR, one row per CDR3 protein. The sample consists of around 710,000 distinct CDR3 sequences, about 29% of them appearing once. These receptors lack a known antigen. This sample comprised cultured CD8+ T cells from PBMCs, obtained from culture after CMV antigen stimulation. Source of these receptors: a human donor in good health (CMV status not recorded). Some clones in this sample may be carry-over from other donors' samples.

This clonotype was recorded a few times. The chain employs TRBV5-1 and TRBJ2-5, with D perhaps TRBD2 (5 bases). Trimming took off 0 bases at V and 2 bases at J, with 14 bases between the two ends. CDR3 length: 16 residues. Germline V gene sequence: CDR1 SGHRS, CDR2 YFSETQ. In nucleotides, the CDR3 is TGCGCCAGCAGCTTGGCCTCGCGGGTCTTTCAAGAGACCCAGTACTTC. It yields the protein CASSLASRVFQETQYF.

This clonotype has at least ten counts. Relative to the germline gene, one junction end is altered; a read error may explain this. V usage is TRBV6-5 and J usage is TRBJ2-7; the D is unclear. CDR1 is MNHEY, CDR2 SVGAGI, per germline. The CDR3 covers 14 residues. CDR3 in DNA: TGTGCCAGCAGGGGCCCAACCGAATCCTCCGAGCAGTACTTC. Translation gives CASRGPTESSEQYF.

This clonotype was seen only a few times. The J gene is TRBJ2-7, the V gene TRBV2; 9 nucleotides agree with TRBD1. The CDR3 extends over 17 amino acids. Looked up from germline, CDR1 is SNHLY and CDR2 is FYNNEI. J gave up 4 bases and V 2 bases, and 12 bases lay outside the gene matches. The CDR3 coding sequence is TGTGCCAGCAGTGAAAAAGGGACAGGGACCCCTCTTTACGAGCAGTACTTC. This encodes CASSEKGTGTPLYEQYF.

This clonotype was found many times. The gene calls are TRBV12-3 or TRBV12-4 and TRBJ2-2; D not certain. CDR3 length: 16 amino acids. Trimming took 5 bases from V and 6 from J, leaving 19 bases between them. In nucleotides, the CDR3 is TGTGCCAGCAGTCCCGGGCCGGGCTTTAGGGCCGGGGAGCTGTTTTTT. Its protein product is CASSPGPGFRAGELFF.

This clonotype has only a few counts. The chain combines TRBV9 with TRBJ2-2, with 7 bases identical to TRBD2. Germline CDR1 and CDR2: SGDLS and YYNGEE. There are 15 residues in the CDR3. Trimming removed 2 bases from V and 0 bases from J; junction bases left unmatched: 1. The CDR3 nucleotides are TGTGCCAGCAGCGTCAGCGGGACGAACACCGGGGAGCTGTTTTTT. Its protein is CASSVSGTNTGELFF.

This clonotype was seen more than once but under ten times. The V gene is TRBV5-4, the J gene TRBJ2-2; tentatively, D is TRBD1 (5 bases). The germline V and J ends were trimmed by 1 base and 6 bases, with 10 bases remaining between them. CDR1 is SGHNT and CDR2 is YYREEE in the germline V gene (reference sequence). The CDR3 spans 14 residues. The CDR3 protein is CASSLRGSSGELFF. In DNA, the CDR3 is TGTGCCAGCAGCTTGAGGGGCAGCTCCGGGGAGCTGTTTTTT.

In this sample, this clonotype turned up a few times. The chain recombines TRBV27 with TRBJ2-1; 10 bases match TRBD2. V was pared by 7 bases and J by 8 bases, with 11 bases of the junction left unmatched. This CDR3 is 15 amino acids long. The germline CDR1 and CDR2 sequences are MNHEY and SMNVEV (reference sequence). CDR3 amino acids: CASKMKRGGIDEQFF. The CDR3, as DNA: TGTGCCAGCAAAATGAAGCGGGGGGGGATCGATGAGCAGTTCTTC.

This chain links TRBV28 with TRBJ2-7; 8 bases line up with TRBD2. CDR1 and CDR2 (germline): MDHEN, SYDVKM. The CDR3 is 12 amino acids. V was pared by 5 bases and J by 9 bases, with 6 bases of the junction left unmatched. CDR3 bases: TGTGCCAGCAGTACCGGGGGGGTCTCGCAGTACGTC. Protein sequence: CASSTGGVSQYV.

This clonotype was seen more than once but under ten times. The chain has TRBV7-9 and TRBJ1-2, with a weak D call TRBD1 (6 bases). CDR1 and CDR2 from the germline V gene are SEHNR and FQNEAQ (reference sequence). This CDR3 comprises 15 residues. V shed 4 bases and J shed 2 bases, with 14 bases lying between them. Here the CDR3 reads CASSSLGGPNYGYTF. The CDR3 DNA sequence: TGTGCCAGCAGCTCCCTCGGGGGGCCCAACTATGGCTACACCTTC.

The chain employs TRBV2 and TRBJ2-3, with D unclear. Germline values: CDR1 SNHLY, CDR2 FYNNEI. V lost 5 bases, J lost 0 bases, and 12 bases lay in between. The CDR3 length is 15 residues. CDR3 bases: TGTGCCAGCAGTATAGCACTCGAAAGCACAGATACGCAGTATTTT. It yields the protein CASSIALESTDTQYF.

V gene TRBV29-1 combines with J gene TRBJ2-3; 7 nucleotides align to TRBD1. This CDR3 comprises 15 residues. Germline CDR1 is SQVTM and CDR2 is ANQGSEA. J gave up 1 base and V 3 bases, and 7 bases lay outside the gene matches. The CDR3 DNA follows: TGCAGCGTTGAGCGACAGGGATTCGGCACAGATACGCAGTATTTT. Protein sequence: CSVERQGFGTDTQYF.

This clonotype occurred many times. The chain recombines TRBV12-3 or TRBV12-4 with TRBJ1-6; 9 bases agree with TRBD1. The CDR3 consists of 16 residues. The trim removed 2 bases at V and 8 bases at J, leaving 7 bases unmatched. The CDR3 region has the DNA TGTGCCAGCAGTTTATGGACGACAGGGGGTTATTCACCCCTCCACTTT. It encodes CASSLWTTGGYSPLHF.

This chain connects TRBV6-2 or TRBV6-3 to TRBJ2-3; TRBD2 matches 9 bases. CDR3 length: 15 residues. V trimming: 5 bases; J trimming: 0 bases; junction bases outside the gene matches: 3. From germline, CDR1 is MNHEY and CDR2 SVGEGT. CDR3 sequence: CASSGLASSTDTQYF. The CDR3 DNA follows: TGTGCCAGCAGTGGACTAGCGTCTAGCACAGATACGCAGTATTTT.

This clonotype was seen only a few times. The rearrangement joins TRBV18 to TRBJ1-2, with D hard to call. Looked up from germline, CDR1 is KGHSH and CDR2 is LQKENI. The V gene lost 3 bases and the J gene lost 0 bases, with 20 bases spanning the gap. The CDR3 has 18 amino acids. As DNA, the CDR3 is TGTGCCAGCTCACCTACGGGCCAAGGAACCCGCTCTAACTATGGCTACACCTTC. It encodes CASSPTGQGTRSNYGYTF. The full variable domain, with the rest looked up from reference TRBV18 and TRBJ1-2, is NAGVMQNPRHLVRRRGQEARLRCSPMKGHSHVYWYRQLPEEGLKFMVYLQKENIIDESGMPKERFSAEFPKEGPSILRIQQVVRGDSAAYFCASSPTGQGTRSNYGYTFGSGTRLTVV.

The J gene is TRBJ1-2, the V gene TRBV4-2; TRBD1 agrees at 7 bases. The junction had 5 bases not matched to a gene; V was cut back by 0 bases and J by 4 bases. Germline CDR1 and CDR2: LGHNA and YNFKEQ. The CDR3 has 15 residues. The CDR3 region is CASSQEHRGGYGYTF. The CDR3 nucleotides read TGTGCCAGCAGCCAAGAACACAGGGGAGGCTATGGCTACACCTTC.

This clonotype was detected many times. The chain recombines TRBV7-2 with TRBJ2-7; 7 bases fit TRBD2. This CDR3 contains 14 residues. CDR1 is SGHTA, CDR2 FQGNSA, per germline. V dropped 5 bases and J dropped 3; count of bases not matched to a gene: 7. DNA of the CDR3: TGTGCCAGCAGCCCAGGAGCGGGGTACTACGAGCAGTACTTC. Amino acid sequence: CASSPGAGYYEQYF.

This chain links TRBV2 with TRBJ2-1; TRBD1 matches at 10 bases. V trimming: 2 bases; J trimming: 7 bases; junction bases outside the gene matches: 8. The CDR3 is 16 residues long. Germline CDR1 and CDR2: SNHLY and FYNNEI. The CDR3 DNA reads as TGTGCCAGCAGTGAAAAGGGGACAGGGGCCTCTAATGAGCAGTTCTTC. Its protein product is CASSEKGTGASNEQFF.

V and J are TRBV18 and TRBJ2-7; 7 nucleotides match TRBD1. The germline gives CDR1 KGHSH, CDR2 LQKENI. The CDR3 length is 15 residues. The trim removed 5 bases at V and 5 bases at J, leaving 12 bases unmatched. CDR3 DNA: TGTGCCAGCTCAATCTTCCCGACAGGGCTGGACGAGCAGTACTTC. Translation: CASSIFPTGLDEQYF.

This clonotype was picked up a small number of times. The chain joins TRBV27 to TRBJ2-1; D may match TRBD1 or TRBD2 (6 bases each). CDR1 is MNHEY and CDR2 is SMNVEV in the germline V gene (reference sequence). This CDR3 has 15 residues. V lost 2 bases to trimming and J lost 8 bases, with 16 bases between them. The CDR3 nucleotides are TGTGCCAGCAGTTTAGGTGTGGGGGGCGTTTATGAGCAGTTCTTC. Its protein is CASSLGVGGVYEQFF.

The rearrangement links TRBV12-3 or TRBV12-4 to TRBJ1-2; D is unclear. V dropped 7 bases and J dropped 3 bases, with 9 bases sitting between them. The CDR3 is 12 amino acids. CDR3: CASIGPDYGYTF. The CDR3 region has the DNA TGTGCCAGCATCGGCCCCGACTATGGCTACACCTTC.

The chain carries TRBV20-1 and TRBJ1-4, with 8 nucleotides matching TRBD1. The CDR3 consists of 15 residues. Trimming took 0 bases from V and 7 from J; bases not matched to a gene: 7. Germline V gene data show CDR1 as DFQATT and CDR2 as SNEGSKA (reference sequence). The CDR3 reads CSARDLQGAAEKLFF. CDR3 nucleotides: TGCAGTGCTAGAGACCTTCAGGGGGCGGCTGAAAAACTGTTTTTT.

The chain employs TRBV24-1 and TRBJ1-1, with D tentatively TRBD1 (6 bases). V dropped 4 bases and J dropped 11 bases, with 16 bases sitting between them. The CDR3 runs to 13 residues. The germline V gene has CDR1 KGHDR and CDR2 SFDVKD. The CDR3 DNA follows: TGTGCCACCAGTGACCCGACAGGAGGGAACGCTTTCTTT. This translates into CATSDPTGGNAFF.

This clonotype was seen a few times. The chain uses TRBV27 and TRBJ1-2, with 12 bases matching TRBD1. The CDR3 has 18 residues. Trimming removed 3 bases from V and 3 bases from J; junction bases left unmatched: 11. Germline CDR1 reads MNHEY; CDR2 reads SMNVEV (reference sequence). Written as DNA, the CDR3 is TGTGCCAGCAGTTTCCTCGGGACAGGGGGCCGAGGGTACTATGGCTACACCTTC. It encodes CASSFLGTGGRGYYGYTF.

The chain uses TRBV10-3 and TRBJ1-4; perhaps TRBD1 as D (6 bases). V shed 2 bases and J shed 5 bases, with 18 bases lying between them. This CDR3 region has 17 residues. CDR1 is ENHRY and CDR2 is SYGVKD in the germline V gene. The CDR3: CAISETSPGHLNEKLFF. DNA for the CDR3: TGTGCCATCAGTGAGACAAGCCCGGGACACCTCAATGAAAAACTGTTTTTT.

This clonotype occurred a few times. CDR3 in DNA: TGCGCCAGCAGCTTGGAAGGCAGCCTGAACACTGAAGCTTTCTTT. It specifies CASSLEGSLNTEAFF. J is TRBJ1-1 and V is TRBV5-1; D is undetermined. V was shortened by 0 bases and J by 0 bases, with 9 bases between the two germline ends. In germline, CDR1 is SGHRS, CDR2 YFSETQ. CDR3 length equals 15 residues.

This clonotype was counted many times. The chain is built from TRBV7-2 and TRBJ2-5; the D is unclear. Germline lookup yields CDR1 SGHTA and CDR2 FQGNSA. The CDR3 is 16 residues long. Trimming removed 0 bases at V and 12 bases at J, with 23 bases between. This CDR3 is CASSLALRPPDCAEYF. The CDR3 bases are TGTGCCAGCAGCTTAGCGCTAAGGCCTCCTGATTGTGCAGAGTACTTC.